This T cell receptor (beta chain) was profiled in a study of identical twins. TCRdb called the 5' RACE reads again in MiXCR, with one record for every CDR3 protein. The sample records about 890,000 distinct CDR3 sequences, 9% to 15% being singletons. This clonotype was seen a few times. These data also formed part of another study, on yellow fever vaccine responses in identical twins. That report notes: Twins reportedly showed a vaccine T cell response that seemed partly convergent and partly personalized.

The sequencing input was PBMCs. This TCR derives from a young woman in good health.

The CDR3, as DNA: TGCAGTGCTCAGAGGTGGGACACTGAAGCTTTCTTT. Its protein product is CSAQRWDTEAFF. The J gene is TRBJ1-1, the V gene TRBV20-1; D remains unclear. The V gene's germline CDR1 is DFQATT and CDR2 SNEGSKA (reference sequence). This CDR3 has 12 residues. V was clipped by 5 bases and J by 3 bases, with 10 bases between them.